What follows describes a single T cell receptor beta chain. The data originate from a study of blood T cell repertoires in COVID-19. On the study more broadly: Acute-phase and convalescent COVID-19 samples originated in the United States, Italy and Spain.

With V trimmed by 5 bases and J by 8 bases, 9 bases remained unmatched. Per germline, CDR1 SGHNT and CDR2 YENEEA. This CDR3 comprises 14 residues. In the authors' methods: Reference gene primer amplification gave estimated nucleated cell counts. Clones were read by immunoSEQ multiplex PCR, and TCRdb kept only the in-frame ones, dropping some. D and trimming come from the DNA, and the V and J calls and clone size come from that table. The sample shows around 130,000 clones, roughly 79% of them seen only once. What was sequenced was peripheral blood. V usage is TRBV11-3 and J usage is TRBJ2-1, with 7 bases lining up with TRBD1. This TCR was sampled from a human donor in a cohort sampled during active COVID-19. CDR3 loop: CASSLTGYGDEQFF. The CDR3 DNA follows: TGTGCCAGCAGCCTGACAGGGTATGGGGATGAGCAGTTCTTC. Filled out from reference TRBV11-3 and TRBJ2-1, the complete variable domain reads EAGVVQSPRYKIIEKKQPVAFWCNPISGHNTLYWYLQNLGQGPELLIRYENEEAVDDSQLPKDRFSAERLKGVDSTLKIQPAELGDSAVYLCASSLTGYGDEQFFGPGTRLTVL.